Below, 15 T cell receptor beta chains from the same sample are listed, as sequenced in a study of PD-1 and CTLA-4 blockade in melanoma. Measured with immunoSEQ multiplex PCR; TCRdb has only the in-frame clones, and not every one. The data show around 15,000 clones, about 73% seen once. The specimen was CD8+ T cells from peripheral blood, collected from a patient given anti-PD-1 treatment. The receptors shown here come from a human donor with melanoma.

Remarks on this clone: Mismatch with germline at one junction end may stem from a read error. This chain uses TRBV7-9 with TRBJ2-3, with TRBD1 matching over 11 bases. This CDR3 has 11 residues. Germline V gives CDR1 SEHNR, CDR2 FQNEAQ (reference sequence). The DNA for the CDR3 is TGTGCCAGCAGCACGCCGGGACAGGGGGATTTT. Its protein is CASSTPGQGDF.

This clone was observed a few times. The chain employs TRBV29-1 and TRBJ2-7; the D call may be TRBD1 or TRBD2 (5 bases each). Germline CDR1 is SQVTM and CDR2 is ANQGSEA. V lost 5 bases, J lost 4 bases, and 18 bases lay in between. The CDR3 extends over 14 amino acids. CDR3 DNA sequence: TGCAGCGTTAAACCCCGGGGCCTGGAGTACGAGCAGTACTTC. As protein: CSVKPRGLEYEQYF.

This clone was picked up a small number of times. The chain uses TRBV7-8 and TRBJ2-7, with D maybe TRBD2 (5 bases). Germline V CDR1 and CDR2: SGHVS, FQNEAQ. This CDR3 is built from 14 residues. Between the trimmed V and J ends, which lost 5 bases and 0 bases, there was a span of 11 bases. Here the CDR3 DNA reads TGTGCCAGCAGCGTCGGAGGAGGCTCCTACGAGCAGTACTTC. As protein: CASSVGGGSYEQYF. Combining the CDR3 with reference TRBV7-8 and TRBJ2-7 gives the whole variable domain GAGVSQSPRYKVAKRGQDVALRCDPISGHVSLFWYQQALGQGPEFLTYFQNEAQLDKSGLPSDRFFAERPEGSVSTLKIQRTQQEDSAVYLCASSVGGGSYEQYFGPGTRLTVT.

Only a few counts were recorded for this clone. This chain links TRBV4-1 with TRBJ2-1, with 9 bases that match TRBD1. Germline assignment: CDR1 MGHRA and CDR2 YSYEKL. Trimming at V came to 4 bases and at J to 6 bases, leaving 7 bases not matched to a gene. CDR3 size: 15 residues. CDR3 nucleotides: TGCGCCAGCAGCCCGGGACAGGGCATGGGCAATGAGCAGTTCTTC. It codes for CASSPGQGMGNEQFF.

The chain couples TRBV29-1 to TRBJ2-5, with D uncertain. CDR1 and CDR2 (germline): SQVTM, ANQGSEA. There are 11 residues in the CDR3. The V and J ends lost 2 bases and 4 bases respectively, with 5 bases between them. In DNA, the CDR3 is TGCAGCGTTGAAACGAGAGAGACCCAGTACTTC. This translates into CSVETRETQYF.

The chain joins TRBV7-2 to TRBJ2-7, with TRBD2 identical over 8 bases. There are 17 residues in the CDR3. Germline CDR1 and CDR2: SGHTA and FQGNSA. With V trimmed by 3 bases and J by 7 bases, 17 bases remained unmatched. The CDR3 reads CASSLGLGSLNLWEQYF. The CDR3 DNA is TGTGCCAGCAGCTTGGGACTAGGTTCCTTAAATTTGTGGGAGCAGTACTTC.

The gene calls are TRBV27 and TRBJ2-7, with D tentatively TRBD1 (6 bases). Germline assignment: CDR1 MNHEY and CDR2 SMNVEV (reference sequence). The CDR3 spans 15 residues. Trimming took off 0 bases at V and 3 bases at J, with 12 bases between the two ends. The CDR3 region has the DNA TGTGCCAGCAGTTTATCAGTGGACAGAAGCTACGAGCAGTACTTC. Translated, it gives CASSLSVDRSYEQYF.

The chain couples TRBV5-1 to TRBJ2-3; D gene unclear. The germline V gene has CDR1 SGHRS and CDR2 YFSETQ. Deletions cut 0 bases from V and 2 bases from J, with 10 bases between. The CDR3 runs to 15 residues. The CDR3 is CASSLVGRFTDTQYF. CDR3 coding DNA: TGCGCCAGCAGCTTGGTTGGACGGTTCACAGATACGCAGTATTTT.

J is TRBJ2-7 and V is TRBV28, with 14 bases identical to TRBD2. J gave up 3 bases and V 5 bases, and 6 bases lay outside the gene matches. Germline V gene lookup returns CDR1 MDHEN and CDR2 SYDVKM. This CDR3 is 16 amino acids long. The CDR3 region is CASSPLTSGRDYEQYF. DNA of the CDR3: TGTGCCAGCAGTCCCTTGACTAGCGGGAGGGACTACGAGCAGTACTTC.

This clone was seen a handful of times. The chain uses TRBV5-1 and TRBJ2-7; the D gene is possibly TRBD1 (7 bases). Germline CDR1 and CDR2: SGHRS and YFSETQ. V was cut by 0 bases and J by 2 bases, with 9 bases left in between. The CDR3 is made up of 14 amino acids. DNA for the CDR3: TGCGCCAGCAGCTTGGGCGGGACAGCCTACGAGCAGTACTTC. The encoded protein is CASSLGGTAYEQYF.

The chain links TRBV7-9 to TRBJ2-1; no clear D. From germline, CDR1 is SEHNR and CDR2 FQNEAQ (reference sequence). CDR3 length equals 15 residues. V lost 3 bases and J lost 4, with 13 bases in between. The CDR3 loop is CASSLGYSDYNEQFF. The CDR3 DNA reads as TGTGCCAGCAGCTTGGGGTACAGCGATTACAATGAGCAGTTCTTC. The full variable domain, its missing parts supplied by reference TRBV7-9 and TRBJ2-1, is DTGVSQNPRHKITKRGQNVTFRCDPISEHNRLYWYRQTLGQGPEFLTYFQNEAQLEKSRLLSDRFSAERPKGSFSTLEIQRTEQGDSAMYLCASSLGYSDYNEQFFGPGTRLTVL.

The gene calls are TRBV10-3 and TRBJ1-5; the match to TRBD1 covers 9 bases. The CDR3 is 16 residues long. The germline V gene encodes CDR1 ENHRY and CDR2 SYGVKD. After removal of 3 bases from V and 4 bases from J, the junction contained 7 bases not matched to a gene. The CDR3, as DNA: TGTGCCATCAGTGACCGGGACAGGGAATTGAATCAGCCCCAGCATTTT. Translating gives CAISDRDRELNQPQHF.

The V call is TRBV4-1, the J call TRBJ1-5, with a possible D match to TRBD1 (5 bases). Germline loops: CDR1 MGHRA, CDR2 YSYEKL. CDR3 length: 14 residues. Trimming took 5 bases from V and 5 from J, leaving 13 bases between them. CDR3 nucleotides: TGCGCCAGCAGCGACGCCGTGGGGGATCAGCCCCAGCATTTT. Translation: CASSDAVGDQPQHF.

The V and J genes are TRBV30 and TRBJ2-7; D may correspond to TRBD1 or TRBD2 (5 bases each). Germline V gene lookup returns CDR1 GTSNPN and CDR2 SVGIG (reference sequence). The V gene lost 5 bases and the J gene lost 0 bases, with 17 bases spanning the gap. This CDR3 contains 15 residues. Here the CDR3 reads CAWGGPVSTSYEQYF. In nucleotides, the CDR3 is TGTGCCTGGGGGGGTCCGGTATCGACCTCCTACGAGCAGTACTTC.

This clone was counted a few times. In nucleotides, the CDR3 is TGTGCCAGCTCACCACCAACTGGCGACCCTAAAGCTTTCTTT. Translating it yields CASSPPTGDPKAFF. The rearrangement joins TRBV18 to TRBJ1-1, with D uncertain. The germline CDR1 and CDR2 sequences are KGHSH and LQKENI. This CDR3 spans 14 amino acids. V was trimmed by 0 bases and J by 9 bases, leaving 14 bases between them.